The entry below describes one T cell receptor (beta chain). This clonotype was counted between two and nine times. Its antigen specificity is not known. Per-base qualities were not stored, and no clone one base away is much larger. The TCR beta CDR3 regions were amplified from RNA transcripts. The first round of RT-PCR for the TCR CDR3 was performed with the HTBI primer set and the Qiagen OneStep RT-PCR kit. Libraries were constructed in a second round of multiplex PCR, after which size selection and purification were carried out. Libraries were sequenced paired-end with 100 bp reads on an Illumina HiSeq2000. The authors' analysis ran thus. SOAPnuke was used to process the raw data, removing reads that contained adapters or uncalled bases, had a mean Phred below 15, or lacked an exact match to the constant primer or identifier. COPE v1.2.5 was used to merge high-quality paired reads, and clonotypes were defined as unique nucleotide sequences. MiTCR v1.1 was used to align clonotypes to the IMGT TRBV, TRBD and TRBJ reference segments. The analysis included only V-J combinations with a frequency above 0.0001, which together covered 99% to 99.2% of the repertoires. A TCS score was defined as the ratio of F50 (clonal expansion) to E x V (chaos), with BLOSUM62-based TCRdist applied between CDR3 peptides within each V-J. Welch's t-statistics and random forest reduced roughly 530 V-J features to about 12, which were used in a naive Bayes classifier (R e1071). In TCRdb, the public reads were trimmed at Q25 with fastp and aligned with MiXCR, with productive beta chains retained. Identical CDR3 proteins give one entry, which carries the most common genes and DNA. These V and J calls originate from TCRdb's pipeline instead of the authors' own analysis. The sample has some 720,000 distinct CDR3 sequences on record, about a sixth of them singletons. The ten largest make up under 10% of the sample.

Stable Graves' hyperthyroidism was defined as no progression to ophthalmopathy during 18 months of follow-up. The hyperthyroidism patients were between 18 and 65 years old and newly diagnosed, with a disease duration of less than 2 months. Patients with uncontrolled infections, other autoimmune diseases, pregnancy or lactation were excluded. Diagnoses were established on the basis of clinical symptoms, serum thyroxine and TRAb, thyroid ultrasound, and orbital computed tomography. Ficoll-Paque density gradient centrifugation was used to isolate PBMCs from 9.5 to 10 ml of fresh peripheral blood. Trizol reagent was used to extract total RNA, and RNA quality was then checked on an Agilent 2100 Bioanalyzer. The CDR3 goes from the cysteine to the phenylalanine over 15 residues. This entry keeps only the CDR3 DNA: 45 bases, framed from base 1. In the germline V gene, CDR1 corresponds to MNHNS and CDR2 to SASEGT. Germline trimming: 2 bases from V, 2 bases from J; junction bases outside gene matches: 2.

This entry is derived from a study of T cells in Graves' hyperthyroidism and ophthalmopathy (dated by TCRdb to between 2018 and 2021). About the study as a whole: Peripheral blood samples were taken at initial diagnosis, before any treatment was given. An independent validation cohort of around 19 hyperthyroidism patients and about 15 patients who later progressed to ophthalmopathy tested prospective prediction of ophthalmopathy. According to the paper, TCR Vbeta CDR3 sequencing was carried out on some 140 peripheral blood samples, which came from approximately 43 ophthalmopathy, approximately 78 hyperthyroidism and approximately 17 progressor patients. The study also compared thyroid tissue and blood T-cell repertoires from roughly six Graves' hyperthyroidism patients. After sampling, hyperthyroidism patients received methimazole starting at 30 mg daily, and ophthalmopathy patients received high-dose intravenous methylprednisolone. To identify TCR V-J signatures that set the groups apart, the researchers used a discovery cohort of about a hundred patients, made up of about 44 with Graves' ophthalmopathy and some 56 with stable Graves' hyperthyroidism. The 100 or so discovery patients were randomly split 7:3 into training and test sets. The study at large found these results: During validation, the model predicted progression to ophthalmopathy a median of around 7 months ahead of onset, with around 70% sensitivity and 72% to 85% specificity. Most expanded thyroid clonotypes (frequency above 0.001) were also detected in blood, a finding suggesting that blood repertoires may reflect thyroid immune responses. No statistical method was used to fix the sample size in advance, and group allocation was not hidden from the investigators. A model built on a 13 V-J signature distinguished ophthalmopathy from stable hyperthyroidism, reaching over 85% sensitivity and about 81% specificity in cross-validation and 80%/75% in testing.

The sequencing input was blood. The sequence came from a man between 18 and 35 years old with Graves' hyperthyroidism. In this chain, TRBV6-1 is recombined with TRBJ2-1; 8 nucleotides in the junction match TRBD2. The CDR3 region has the sequence CASSESGRTYNEQFF. The DNA sequence is as follows: TGTGCCAGCAGTGAAAGCGGGAGAACCTACAATGAGCAGTTCTTC.